This entry lists 30 T cell receptor beta chains sequenced from one sample in a study of cytotoxic CD8 clonotypes in ibrutinib-treated CLL listed by TCRdb under 2021. Library preparation was by the immunoSEQ multiplex PCR assay. The clones in this table, taken by TCRdb from immuneACCESS, are in-frame only. Not every clone is retained; where verified, under half of the shortfall comes from an unresolved V gene, and the cause of the rest is unknown. The sample table holds around 160,000 clones, of which approximately 80% were seen once. Jointly, the top ten make up approximately 2% of the sample. Taken with the paper, the label for time point translates to: more than 10 months on ibrutinib. The input for sequencing was PBMCs, taken after 12 months of ibrutinib treatment. These receptors originate from a human donor with chronic lymphocytic leukemia.

The V gene is TRBV19, the J gene TRBJ2-7; 13 nucleotides agree with TRBD2. The V segment lost 6 bases and the J segment 3 bases; nucleotides outside the gene matches: 2. This CDR3 is built from 14 residues. CDR1 and CDR2 from the germline V gene are LNHDA and SQIVND (reference sequence). Here the CDR3 DNA reads TGTGCCAGTAGAGGGACTAGCGGGATCTACGAGCAGTACTTC. Its protein is CASRGTSGIYEQYF.

The chain employs TRBV28 and TRBJ2-7; the D gene is possibly TRBD1 (5 bases). The V end was cut by 6 bases, the J end by 2 bases, with 17 bases between. Per germline, CDR1 MDHEN and CDR2 SYDVKM. The CDR3 totals 15 residues. In DNA, the CDR3 is TGTGCCAGCAGACCCCCTGGCAGGGCCGCCTACGAGCAGTACTTC. Encoded protein: CASRPPGRAAYEQYF.

This clone was recorded once. The V gene is TRBV6-5, the J gene TRBJ1-2, with 7 bases identical to TRBD1. This CDR3 has 15 amino acids. Trimming cost V 2 bases and J 5 bases; bases outside gene matches: 8. Per germline, CDR1 MNHEY and CDR2 SVGAGI. The CDR3 sequence is CASSYKAGGLYGYTF. CDR3 DNA: TGTGCCAGCAGTTACAAGGCAGGGGGTTTGTATGGCTACACCTTC.

J is TRBJ2-1 and V is TRBV28; 7 bases line up with TRBD2. This CDR3 contains 12 residues. The germline gives CDR1 MDHEN, CDR2 SYDVKM. Unmatched junction bases numbered 5, after V lost 8 bases and J lost 7 bases. CDR3 region: CASGRAKNEQFF. In nucleotides, the CDR3 is TGTGCCAGCGGGAGGGCCAAGAATGAGCAGTTCTTC.

This clone was observed a single time. The rearrangement links TRBV19 to TRBJ1-3; no clear D. This CDR3 has 14 residues. Trimming took 7 bases from V and 0 from J, leaving 10 bases between them. Per the germline V gene, CDR1 is LNHDA and CDR2 is SQIVND (reference sequence). CDR3 residues: CASNPGTSGNTIYF. The CDR3, as DNA: TGTGCCAGTAACCCGGGAACCTCTGGAAACACCATATATTTT. The whole variable domain, filled in from reference TRBV19 and TRBJ1-3, reads DGGITQSPKYLFRKEGQNVTLSCEQNLNHDAMYWYRQDPGQGLRLIYYSQIVNDFQKGDIAEGYSVSREKKESFPLTVTSAQKNPTAFYLCASNPGTSGNTIYFGEGSWLTVV.

V and J are TRBV5-1 and TRBJ2-7, with D possibly being TRBD1 (6 bases). V was shortened by 1 base and J by 2 bases, with 19 bases between the two germline ends. Germline lookup yields CDR1 SGHRS and CDR2 YFSETQ. The CDR3 runs 17 residues. This CDR3 reads CASSLYVRTDEPYEQYF. The CDR3 DNA is TGCGCCAGCAGCTTGTATGTAAGGACAGATGAACCCTACGAGCAGTACTTC. Looking up the rest from reference TRBV5-1 and TRBJ2-7 gives the full variable domain: KAGVTQTPRYLIKTRGQQVTLSCSPISGHRSVSWYQQTPGQGLQFLFEYFSETQRNKGNFPGRFSGRQFSNSRSEMNVSTLELGDSALYLCASSLYVRTDEPYEQYFGPGTRLTVT.

V and J are TRBV18 and TRBJ2-5; TRBD1 or TRBD2 may be the D gene (5 bases each). V lost 6 bases and J 2 bases, leaving 16 bases between the germline ends. Looked up from germline, CDR1 is KGHSH and CDR2 is LQKENI. The CDR3 loop spans 15 amino acids. The CDR3 DNA is TGTGCCAGCTCCCCCAAAACCGGGACGCAAGAGACCCAGTACTTC. It is translated as CASSPKTGTQETQYF.

The chain has TRBV5-1 and TRBJ2-3; D remains ambiguous. The germline V and J ends were trimmed by 6 bases and 2 bases, with 7 bases remaining between them. Per the germline V gene, CDR1 is SGHRS and CDR2 is YFSETQ. The CDR3 is 12 amino acids. This chain's CDR3 is CASTQTTDTQYF. The CDR3 bases are TGCGCCAGCACTCAAACCACAGATACGCAGTATTTT. Supplemented by reference TRBV5-1 and TRBJ2-3, the full variable domain reads KAGVTQTPRYLIKTRGQQVTLSCSPISGHRSVSWYQQTPGQGLQFLFEYFSETQRNKGNFPGRFSGRQFSNSRSEMNVSTLELGDSALYLCASTQTTDTQYFGPGTRLTVL.

CDR3 region: CASSLAGANTGELFF. CDR3 nucleotides: TGTGCCAGCAGCTTAGCAGGGGCGAACACCGGGGAGCTGTTTTTT. The V and J genes are TRBV7-8 and TRBJ2-2; a possible D gene is TRBD1 (5 bases). The CDR3 loop spans 15 amino acids. Germline V gene sequence: CDR1 SGHVS, CDR2 FQNEAQ. V was pared by 0 bases and J by 0 bases, with 5 bases between.

This clone showed up just a few times. The chain uses TRBV28 and TRBJ1-4; D call uncertain. This CDR3 is 15 amino acids long. V was pared by 1 base and J by 6 bases, with 12 bases between. Germline values: CDR1 MDHEN, CDR2 SYDVKM. This CDR3 reads CASSLSLYSDEKLFF. The DNA for the CDR3 is TGTGCCAGCAGTTTATCCCTTTACTCCGATGAAAAACTGTTTTTT.

The gene calls are TRBV4-3 and TRBJ1-5; the D is unclear. Germline values: CDR1 LGHNA, CDR2 YSLEER. Trimming removed 5 bases from V and 6 bases from J, with 14 bases in between. The CDR3 is 14 amino acids. The CDR3 sequence: CASSYRRRGQPQHF. CDR3 DNA sequence: TGCGCCAGCAGCTACAGACGACGGGGTCAGCCCCAGCATTTT.

The genes are TRBV5-5 and TRBJ2-7; D unresolved. V was pared by 3 bases and J by 6 bases, with 13 bases between. Germline V CDR1 and CDR2: SGHKS, YYEKEE (reference sequence). CDR3 length: 13 residues. DNA of the CDR3: TGTGCCAGCAGCTACGTAGGCAAAACCGAGCAGTACTTC. Encoded protein: CASSYVGKTEQYF.

The J gene is TRBJ1-2, the V gene TRBV28; 7 bases align to TRBD1. The CDR3 runs to 14 residues. Germline V gene data show CDR1 as MDHEN and CDR2 as SYDVKM. V lost 8 bases to trimming and J lost 10 bases; unmatched junction nucleotides: 16. In nucleotides, the CDR3 is TGTGCCAGCGCCGTGCGGACCAGCGACAGGGACTACACCTTC. Protein sequence: CASAVRTSDRDYTF.

The chain employs TRBV4-2 and TRBJ2-5; no reliable D call. CDR1 is LGHNA and CDR2 is YNFKEQ in the germline V gene. V was cut by 0 bases and J by 4 bases, with 6 bases left in between. There are 13 residues in the CDR3. DNA of the CDR3: TGTGCCAGCAGCCAAGAGTTGGCAGAGACCCAGTACTTC. Amino acids: CASSQELAETQYF.

The J gene is TRBJ2-5, the V gene TRBV4-2, with D possibly matching TRBD2 (6 bases). CDR3 length: 15 amino acids. The germline V and J ends were trimmed by 1 base and 5 bases, with 14 bases remaining between them. From germline, CDR1 is LGHNA and CDR2 YNFKEQ. The CDR3 loop is CASSQGRGNGETQYF. In DNA form, the CDR3 reads TGTGCCAGCAGCCAAGGTCGCGGGAATGGGGAGACCCAGTACTTC.

The rearrangement uses TRBV9 and TRBJ2-7, with D possibly matching TRBD2 (5 bases). V was cut by 0 bases and J by 2 bases, with 12 bases left in between. This CDR3 contains 15 residues. Germline assignment: CDR1 SGDLS and CDR2 YYNGEE. CDR3 nucleotides: TGTGCCAGCAGCGTAGCCGAGGGAGCCCCCTACGAGCAGTACTTC. It codes for CASSVAEGAPYEQYF.

The V and J genes are TRBV27 and TRBJ2-3, with TRBD2 identical over 7 bases. The length of the CDR3 is 15 residues. The germline gives CDR1 MNHEY, CDR2 SMNVEV (reference sequence). V lost 2 bases to trimming and J lost 2 bases; unmatched junction nucleotides: 4. CDR3 nucleotide sequence: TGTGCCAGCAGTTTAATGGGACTACACACAGATACGCAGTATTTT. It specifies CASSLMGLHTDTQYF.

This clone was picked up one time. The rearrangement links TRBV14 to TRBJ2-3; 8 bases map to TRBD1. The V segment lost 3 bases and the J segment 3 bases; nucleotides outside the gene matches: 2. This CDR3 comprises 14 residues. In germline, CDR1 is SGHDN, CDR2 FVKESK. Here the CDR3 reads CASSQNRGTDTQYF. DNA of the CDR3: TGTGCCAGCAGCCAGAACAGGGGGACAGATACGCAGTATTTT. Combining the CDR3 with reference TRBV14 and TRBJ2-3 gives the whole variable domain EAGVTQFPSHSVIEKGQTVTLRCDPISGHDNLYWYRRVMGKEIKFLLHFVKESKQDESGMPNNRFLAERTGGTYSTLKVQPAELEDSGVYFCASSQNRGTDTQYFGPGTRLTVL.

This chain links TRBV2 with TRBJ2-3; maybe TRBD1 (5 bases). Looked up from germline, CDR1 is SNHLY and CDR2 is FYNNEI. Between the trimmed V and J ends, which lost 9 bases and 2 bases, there was a span of 15 bases. The CDR3 covers 14 residues. The chain's CDR3 is CASPRDLYTDTQYF. Written as DNA, the CDR3 is TGTGCCAGTCCCAGGGATCTCTACACAGATACGCAGTATTTT.

The chain carries TRBV28 and TRBJ1-2; no definite D call. CDR3 length: 15 residues. Looked up from germline, CDR1 is MDHEN and CDR2 is SYDVKM. The V end was cut by 4 bases, the J end by 0 bases, with 12 bases between. The CDR3 region is CASSSPGTTNYGYTF. The CDR3 region has the DNA TGTGCCAGCAGTTCCCCGGGTACGACTAACTATGGCTACACCTTC.

The chain links TRBV19 to TRBJ1-2; no firm D call. This CDR3 spans 13 amino acids. Per germline, CDR1 LNHDA and CDR2 SQIVND (reference sequence). V shed 7 bases and J shed 2 bases, with 11 bases lying between them. This CDR3 reads CASKRTINYGYTF. CDR3 sequence (DNA): TGTGCCAGTAAGAGGACGATAAACTATGGCTACACCTTC.

This clone was recorded once. This chain joins TRBV28 and TRBJ1-1; D might be TRBD1 (5 bases). Germline CDR1 is MDHEN and CDR2 is SYDVKM. Trimming shortened V by 6 bases and J by 1 base, and 15 bases separated the two germline ends. The CDR3 has 15 residues. For the CDR3, the DNA is TGTGCCAGCAGGACCCGGGGGGAAGAGAACACTGAAGCTTTCTTT. Translating gives CASRTRGEENTEAFF.

J is TRBJ2-7 and V is TRBV20-1, with D hard to call. Germline V gene data show CDR1 as DFQATT and CDR2 as SNEGSKA (reference sequence). The CDR3 sequence is 11 residues long. Trimming removed 3 bases at V and 3 bases at J, with 6 bases between. CDR3 sequence reads: CSARSRYEQYF. CDR3 DNA: TGCAGTGCTAGGAGCCGCTACGAGCAGTACTTC.

This chain uses TRBV6-6 with TRBJ1-5; D is undetermined. CDR1 MNHNY and CDR2 SVGAGI come from the germline V gene (reference sequence). Trimming stripped 5 bases from V and 1 base from J, with 6 bases between. There are 13 residues in the CDR3. In DNA form, the CDR3 reads TGTGCCAGCAGTCTACAAAGCAATCAGCCCCAGCATTTT. This translates into CASSLQSNQPQHF.

This clone was seen a single time. V and J are TRBV7-8 and TRBJ2-1; TRBD1 matches at 9 bases. V shed 5 bases and J 4 bases; nucleotides not matched to a gene: 9. This CDR3 comprises 16 residues. In germline, CDR1 is SGHVS, CDR2 FQNEAQ. The CDR3 here is CASSPQGAKGYNEQFF. The CDR3 bases are TGTGCCAGCAGCCCACAGGGGGCGAAGGGGTACAATGAGCAGTTCTTC.

The chain employs TRBV19 and TRBJ2-1; D unclear. Germline-derived CDR1 and CDR2 are LNHDA and SQIVND (reference sequence). This CDR3 has 12 residues. Trimming shortened V by 3 bases and J by 10 bases, and 10 bases separated the two germline ends. The CDR3 coding sequence is TGTGCCAGTAGTATTCTTAGTGAGGAGCAGTTCTTC. Protein: CASSILSEEQFF.

The chain employs TRBV7-2 and TRBJ2-3; 16 nucleotides match TRBD2. V was pared by 5 bases and J by 6 bases, with 11 bases of the junction left unmatched. This CDR3 comprises 18 residues. Looked up from germline, CDR1 is SGHTA and CDR2 is FQGNSA. The CDR3 sequence: CASSRQGTSGGAYDTQYF. The DNA of the CDR3 is TGTGCCAGCAGCAGACAAGGGACTAGCGGGGGGGCTTACGATACGCAGTATTTT.

The chain combines TRBV18 with TRBJ1-1; perhaps TRBD1 as D (5 bases). CDR1 and CDR2 (germline): KGHSH, LQKENI. Between the trimmed V and J ends, which lost 2 bases and 4 bases, there was a span of 17 bases. The CDR3 extends over 16 amino acids. CDR3 DNA sequence: TGTGCCAGCTCACCAAACGCGGGGGGGGTTGGCACTGAAGCTTTCTTT. It codes for CASSPNAGGVGTEAFF. Complete variable domain (other parts from reference TRBV18 and TRBJ1-1): NAGVMQNPRHLVRRRGQEARLRCSPMKGHSHVYWYRQLPEEGLKFMVYLQKENIIDESGMPKERFSAEFPKEGPSILRIQQVVRGDSAAYFCASSPNAGGVGTEAFFGQGTRLTVV.

This sequence joins TRBV7-3 and TRBJ2-3; the D gene is possibly TRBD2 (6 bases). V lost 1 base and J 6 bases, leaving 11 bases between the germline ends. The germline V gene encodes CDR1 SGHTA and CDR2 FQGTGA. The CDR3 has 14 amino acids. As DNA, the CDR3 is TGTGCCAGCAGCTTAATTAGCGGTGGCGATACGCAGTATTTT. It is translated as CASSLISGGDTQYF.

This clone was observed once. The V and J genes are TRBV27 and TRBJ2-2; a possible D gene is TRBD1 (6 bases). CDR1 is MNHEY and CDR2 is SMNVEV in the germline V gene (reference sequence). The CDR3 sequence is 15 residues long. The germline V and J ends were trimmed by 6 bases and 6 bases, with 17 bases remaining between them. CDR3 in amino acids: CASRKNPQGPGELFF. For the CDR3, the DNA is TGTGCCAGCAGAAAAAACCCCCAGGGGCCCGGGGAGCTGTTTTTT.